This TCR beta chain was observed in a study of blood T cell repertoires in COVID-19. Overall study: Samples came from the United States, Italy and Spain, spanning acute and convalescent COVID-19. T cells, B-cell-depleted T cells, or PBMCs supplied cDNA or gDNA.

Those enrolled, adults aged roughly 18 to 89 years, came from roughly 22 US areas. The recovered donors of Cohort 3 showed two negative PCRs, clearance, or symptom resolution. Losses at the gene ends were 6 bases for V and 3 bases for J; bases not matched to a gene: 7. CDR3 length: 15 amino acids. The germline gives CDR1 SEHNR, CDR2 FQNEAQ (reference sequence). Profiled with immunoSEQ multiplex PCR; TCRdb holds only in-frame clones, not every one. The table includes approximately 290,000 clones, approximately 85% detected once. The chain links TRBV7-9 to TRBJ1-4, with 7 bases matching TRBD1. Sequencing was done on a sample of PBMCs or T cells enriched from blood (not recorded which). The TCR sequence derives from a woman under 40 who had recovered from COVID-19. The CDR3 bases are TGTGCCAGCAGTCCACAGGGGAAATCTAATGAAAAACTGTTTTTT. Translated: CASSPQGKSNEKLFF.